Following are 9 T cell receptor beta chains from one sample sequenced in a study of tumor-infiltrating lymphocytes in primary liver carcinoma. Making TCR beta cDNA involved around 500 ng total RNA and a constant-region primer. Modified slightly, ARM-PCR produced TCR beta libraries over three nested multiplex PCR rounds. A C-beta reverse primer and TRBV1-TRBV30 forward primers served in each of the first two PCR rounds, at 10 cycles apiece. TCRdb reprocessed the multiplex PCR reads with MiXCR, giving one entry per CDR3 protein. The sample contains approximately 54,000 distinct CDR3 sequences, over 65% of which appear only once. Without any cell sorting, roughly 18-34 mg of bulk tissue yielded co-extracted RNA and DNA. Material for sequencing was liver tumor tissue from sampling region 2. The subset denotes: tumor region T2, inferior pole. Every receptor here comes from a man between 40 and 49 years old with primary liver carcinoma and hepatitis B virus infection.

Turning to this clonotype: One end of the junction does not line up with germline, which may come from a read error. The chain recombines TRBV25-1 with TRBJ2-2, with a weak D call TRBD2 (6 bases). This CDR3 comprises 17 residues. Germline values: CDR1 MGHDK, CDR2 SYGVNS. CDR3: CASSESEGGKNTGKLLF. The CDR3 nucleotides are TGTGCCAGCAGTGAATCGGAGGGTGGCAAAAACACCGGGAAGCTGCTTTTT.

About this clonotype: This may be a read error, as it is one base from a much larger clone. The V call is TRBV5-1, the J call TRBJ2-5, with TRBD1 matching 7 bases. This CDR3 is 16 amino acids long. The V gene's germline CDR1 is SGHRS and CDR2 YFSETQ. CDR3 bases: TGCGCCGGCAGCTTGGGCCTCGACAGGGTCCAAGAGACCCAGTACTTC. Translated: CAGSLGLDRVQETQYF.

A word on this clonotype: At one boundary the junction diverges from the germline segment, which might be a read error. This sequence joins TRBV28 and TRBJ1-6; D might be TRBD1 (6 bases). Per germline, CDR1 MDHEN and CDR2 SYDVKM. The CDR3 runs to 16 residues. This CDR3 is CACRYRERVEESPLHF. DNA for the CDR3: TGTGCCTGCAGGTACAGGGAAAGGGTGGAGGAATCACCCCTCCACTTT.

A note on this clonotype: The CDR3 does not end in the conserved phenylalanine or tryptophan, so this is likely a read error. The rearrangement links TRBV7-8 to TRBJ1-5, with D uncertain. The germline CDR1 and CDR2 sequences are SGHVS and FQNEAQ. The CDR3 consists of 13 residues. The CDR3 DNA is TGTGCCAGCCGCTTAAATCGAGATCAGCCCCAGCATATT. It yields the protein CASRLNRDQPQHI.

CDR3 residues: CSAGTAGDTDTQYF. The CDR3 coding sequence is TGCAGCGCGGGAACAGCGGGAGACACAGATACGCAGTATTTT. The rearrangement uses TRBV29-1 and TRBJ2-3; 8 bases agree with TRBD2. The CDR3 extends over 14 amino acids. The trim removed 7 bases at V and 2 bases at J, leaving 8 bases unmatched. Germline lookup yields CDR1 SQVTM and CDR2 ANQGSEA.

The rearrangement uses TRBV6-5 and TRBJ2-7; maybe TRBD2 (6 bases). Germline-derived CDR1 and CDR2 are MNHEY and SVGAGI. The CDR3 covers 13 residues. This CDR3 is CDSNRERGYEQYF. The CDR3 DNA reads TGTGACAGTAACCGGGAGAGGGGCTACGAGCAGTACTTC.

The table lists this clonotype with many counts. The gene calls are TRBV5-4 and TRBJ2-1; 9 bases line up with TRBD2. Germline CDR1 reads SGHNT; CDR2 reads YYREEE (reference sequence). The CDR3 runs to 15 residues. With V trimmed by 4 bases and J by 4 bases, 6 bases remained unmatched. CDR3 sequence (DNA): TGTGCCAGCAGCCTACAGCGGGAGGAATACAATGAGCAGTTCTTC. Protein product: CASSLQREEYNEQFF.

This clonotype was seen a single time. This chain links TRBV11-2 with TRBJ2-2, with D possibly matching TRBD1 (5 bases). The ends were cut back, 8 bases at V and 3 bases at J, with 16 bases in the middle. Per the germline V gene, CDR1 is SGHAT and CDR2 is FQNNGV. The CDR3 is 15 amino acids. CDR3 DNA: TGTGCCAGCGGCATACTCAGGGCGGACACCGGGGAGCTGTTTTTT. Its translation is CASGILRADTGELFF.

This clonotype was observed a few times. This chain joins TRBV2 and TRBJ1-5; D unresolved. CDR1 is SNHLY and CDR2 is FYNNEI in the germline V gene. This CDR3 contains 14 residues. Trimming cost V 6 bases and J 1 base, with 10 bases left between them. CDR3 sequence: CASRPVESNQPQHF. Here the CDR3 DNA reads TGTGCCAGCAGGCCCGTCGAGAGCAATCAGCCCCAGCATTTT.